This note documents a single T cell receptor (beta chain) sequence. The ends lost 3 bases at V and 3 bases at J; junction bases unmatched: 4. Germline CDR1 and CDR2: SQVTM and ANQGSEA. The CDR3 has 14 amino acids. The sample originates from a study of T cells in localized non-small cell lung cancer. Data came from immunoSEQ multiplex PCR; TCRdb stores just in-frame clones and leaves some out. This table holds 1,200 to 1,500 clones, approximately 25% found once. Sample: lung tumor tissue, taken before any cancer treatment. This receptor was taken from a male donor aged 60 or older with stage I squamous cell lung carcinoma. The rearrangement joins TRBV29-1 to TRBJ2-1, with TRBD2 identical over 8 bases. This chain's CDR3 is CSVDPGLGYNEQFF. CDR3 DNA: TGCAGCGTTGACCCGGGACTAGGCTACAATGAGCAGTTCTTC.